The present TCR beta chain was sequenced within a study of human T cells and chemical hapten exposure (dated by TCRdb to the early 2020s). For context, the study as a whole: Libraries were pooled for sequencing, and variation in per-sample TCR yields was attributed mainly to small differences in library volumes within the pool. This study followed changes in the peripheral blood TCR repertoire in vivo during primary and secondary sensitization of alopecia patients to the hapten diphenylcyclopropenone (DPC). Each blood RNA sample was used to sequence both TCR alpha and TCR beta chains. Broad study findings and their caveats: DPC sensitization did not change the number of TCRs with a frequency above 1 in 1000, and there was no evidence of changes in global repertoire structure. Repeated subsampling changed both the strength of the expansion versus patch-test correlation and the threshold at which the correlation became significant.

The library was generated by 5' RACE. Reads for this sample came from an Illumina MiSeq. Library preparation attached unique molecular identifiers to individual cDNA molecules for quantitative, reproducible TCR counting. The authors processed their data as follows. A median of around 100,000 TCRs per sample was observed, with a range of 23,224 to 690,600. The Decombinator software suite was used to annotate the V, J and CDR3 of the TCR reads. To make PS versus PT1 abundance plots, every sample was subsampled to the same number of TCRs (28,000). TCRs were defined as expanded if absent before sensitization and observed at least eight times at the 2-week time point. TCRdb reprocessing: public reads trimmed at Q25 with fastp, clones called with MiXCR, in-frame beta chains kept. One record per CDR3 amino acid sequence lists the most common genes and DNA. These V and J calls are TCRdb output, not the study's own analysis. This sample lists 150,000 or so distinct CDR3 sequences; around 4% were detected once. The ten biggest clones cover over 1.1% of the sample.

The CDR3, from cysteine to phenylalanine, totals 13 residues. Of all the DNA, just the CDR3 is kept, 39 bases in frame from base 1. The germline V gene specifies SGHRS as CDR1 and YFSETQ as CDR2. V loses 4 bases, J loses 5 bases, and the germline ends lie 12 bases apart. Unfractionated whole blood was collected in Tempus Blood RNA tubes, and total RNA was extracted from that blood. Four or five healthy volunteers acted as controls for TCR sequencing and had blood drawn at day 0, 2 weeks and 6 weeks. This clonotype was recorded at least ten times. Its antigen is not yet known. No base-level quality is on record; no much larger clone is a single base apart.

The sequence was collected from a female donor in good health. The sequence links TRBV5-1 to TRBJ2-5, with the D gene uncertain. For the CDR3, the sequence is CASSRTVGETQYF. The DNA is TGCGCCAGCAGCCGTACGGTTGGGGAGACCCAGTACTTC.